These 7 T cell receptor beta chains were all obtained from the same sample, sequenced in a study of blood T cells in healthy people across ages. Sample-barcoded 5' priming and a J-beta primer mix drove a second PCR of about 6 to 12 cycles. TCRdb reprocessed the 5' RACE reads via MiXCR and lists one record per CDR3 protein. The sample lists roughly 900,000 distinct CDR3 sequences, around 46% occurring once. Sequenced input: blood. The source of these receptors is a man between 25 and 39 years old in good health.

For this clonotype: At one end the junction does not follow the germline gene, possibly because of a read error. The chain carries TRBV13 and TRBJ1-5, with TRBD1 as a possible D gene (5 bases). The CDR3 totals 14 residues. Germline lookup yields CDR1 PRHDT and CDR2 FYEKMQ (reference sequence). In DNA, the CDR3 is TGTGCCAACAGCCTCGGAGGGGCGGATCAGCCCCAGCATTTT. Amino acids: CANSLGGADQPQHF. Using reference TRBV13 and TRBJ1-5 for the parts outside the CDR3, the full variable domain is AAGVIQSPRHLIKEKRETATLKCYPIPRHDTVYWYQQGPGQDPQFLISFYEKMQSDKGSIPDRFSAQQFSDYHSELNMSSLELGDSALYFCANSLGGADQPQHFGDGTRLSIL.

The chain couples TRBV6-5 to TRBJ2-1; a weak D match, TRBD2 (6 bases). The germline gives CDR1 MNHEY, CDR2 SVGAGI. V lost 5 bases to trimming and J lost 7 bases, with 12 bases between them. CDR3 length: 13 residues. The CDR3 nucleotides read TGTGCCAGCAGTCCGGGACTGTGGAATGAGCAGTTCTTC. Amino acids: CASSPGLWNEQFF.

The chain has TRBV4-1 and TRBJ2-7; the D gene is possibly TRBD2 (6 bases). Germline V gives CDR1 MGHRA, CDR2 YSYEKL. The CDR3 totals 14 residues. The V gene lost 4 bases and the J gene lost 1 base, with 11 bases spanning the gap. In nucleotides, the CDR3 is TGCGCCAGCAGCCCCCTGGGGAGGTCCTACGAGCAGTACTTC. It yields the protein CASSPLGRSYEQYF.

This clonotype was counted a few times. The gene calls are TRBV10-3 and TRBJ2-7; D is uncertain. The V end lost 6 bases, the J end lost 0 bases, and 18 bases lay between the germline ends. The CDR3 extends over 16 amino acids. Germline V gene data show CDR1 as ENHRY and CDR2 as SYGVKD. The CDR3: CAISSEDKGSSYEQYF. CDR3 in DNA: TGTGCCATCAGCAGCGAAGATAAGGGATCCTCCTACGAGCAGTACTTC.

V is TRBV5-1 and J is TRBJ2-1; 8 bases match TRBD2. Trimming at V came to 5 bases and at J to 4 bases, leaving 8 bases not matched to a gene. The CDR3 runs 15 residues. Germline V gene sequence: CDR1 SGHRS, CDR2 YFSETQ. CDR3 DNA: TGCGCCAGCAGTTATTATAGCGGGGCTTACAATGAGCAGTTCTTC. Protein sequence: CASSYYSGAYNEQFF.

J is TRBJ2-5 and V is TRBV27, with 15 bases aligning to TRBD2. The V gene's germline CDR1 is MNHEY and CDR2 SMNVEV (reference sequence). This CDR3 is built from 19 residues. Trimming at V came to 0 bases and at J to 2 bases, leaving 7 bases not matched to a gene. The CDR3 region is CASSLSTGLAGGRQETQYF. CDR3 in DNA: TGTGCCAGCAGTTTATCGACGGGACTAGCGGGGGGTAGACAAGAGACCCAGTACTTC.

This clonotype appeared a few times. The chain links TRBV18 to TRBJ2-1; 7 nucleotides align to TRBD1. The CDR3 length is 14 residues. After removal of 3 bases from V and 5 bases from J, the junction contained 4 bases not matched to a gene. Germline V gene data show CDR1 as KGHSH and CDR2 as LQKENI. The CDR3 loop reads CASSPGQTHNEQFF. In DNA form, the CDR3 reads TGTGCCAGCTCACCGGGACAGACTCACAATGAGCAGTTCTTC.